The source of this T cell receptor beta chain is a study of cytomegalovirus exposure and HLA in healthy donors. The junction had 3 bases not matched to a gene; V was cut back by 7 bases and J by 5 bases. The CDR3 is 12 residues long. Germline V gives CDR1 ENHRY, CDR2 SYGVKD. The PCR ran on 60 Vbeta and 13 Jbeta primers. Profiled with immunoSEQ multiplex PCR; TCRdb holds only in-frame clones, not every one. The sample gives under 200,000 clones, roughly 72% of which show up once; under 2% is in the top ten. The sequence was collected from a man under 40 in good health and CMV-seronegative. The chain combines TRBV10-3 with TRBJ2-7; 9 bases are a match to TRBD1. The sequenced material came from PBMCs. CDR3 residues: CAINGQGNEQYF. The CDR3 coding sequence is TGTGCCATCAATGGACAGGGGAACGAGCAGTACTTC.